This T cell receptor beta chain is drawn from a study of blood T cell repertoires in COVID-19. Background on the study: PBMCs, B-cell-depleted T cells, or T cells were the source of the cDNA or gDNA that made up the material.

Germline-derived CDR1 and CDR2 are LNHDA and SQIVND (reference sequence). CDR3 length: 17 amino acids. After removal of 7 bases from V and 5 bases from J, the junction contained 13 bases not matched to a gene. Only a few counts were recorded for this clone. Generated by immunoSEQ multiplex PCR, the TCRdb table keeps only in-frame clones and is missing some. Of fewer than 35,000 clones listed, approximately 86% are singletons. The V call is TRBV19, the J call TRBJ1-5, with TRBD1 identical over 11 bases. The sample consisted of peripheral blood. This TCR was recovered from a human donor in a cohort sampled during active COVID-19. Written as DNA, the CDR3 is TGTGCCAGTACTCCGCCCGGGAGGACAGGGGGCGATCAGCCCCAGCATTTT. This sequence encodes CASTPPGRTGGDQPQHF.